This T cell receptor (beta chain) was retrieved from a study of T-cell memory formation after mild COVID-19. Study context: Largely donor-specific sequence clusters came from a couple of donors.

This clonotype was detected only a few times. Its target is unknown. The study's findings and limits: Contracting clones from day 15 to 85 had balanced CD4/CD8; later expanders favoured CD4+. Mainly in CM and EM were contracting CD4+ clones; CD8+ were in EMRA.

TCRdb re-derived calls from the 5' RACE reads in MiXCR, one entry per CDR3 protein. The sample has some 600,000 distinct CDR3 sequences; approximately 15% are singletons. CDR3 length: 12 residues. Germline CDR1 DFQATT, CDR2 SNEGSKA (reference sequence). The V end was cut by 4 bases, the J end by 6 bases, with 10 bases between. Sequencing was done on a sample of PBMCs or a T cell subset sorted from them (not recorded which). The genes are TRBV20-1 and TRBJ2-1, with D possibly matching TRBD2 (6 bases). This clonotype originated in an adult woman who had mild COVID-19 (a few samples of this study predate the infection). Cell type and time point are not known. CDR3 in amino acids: CSAKTRANEQFF. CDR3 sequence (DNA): TGCAGTGCTAAGACTAGGGCCAATGAGCAGTTCTTC.